What follows are 3 T cell receptor beta chains derived from one specimen sequenced in a study of shared clonotypes between healthy human individuals. Naive-designated CD8 cells lacked CD45RO, were positively enriched for CCR7, and omitted terminally differentiated effector memory CD45RA+ cells. TCRdb keeps only in-frame clones here, not all; method: immunoSEQ multiplex PCR. Of some 2,000,000 clones in the sample, just under 95% were seen once. The sample was naive CD8+ T cells sorted from blood. The receptors come from a man between 18 and 29 years old in good health.

The chain is built from TRBV7-3 and TRBJ2-1; 8 bases align to TRBD1. The trim removed 2 bases at V and 5 bases at J, leaving 5 bases unmatched. Germline-derived CDR1 and CDR2 are SGHTA and FQGTGA. This CDR3 has 15 amino acids. CDR3 region: CASSLDRGYNNEQFF. In nucleotides, the CDR3 is TGTGCCAGCAGCTTAGACAGGGGCTACAACAATGAGCAGTTCTTC.

The CDR3 here is CASSFAGGAELFF. In DNA form, the CDR3 reads TGCGCCAGCAGCTTCGCAGGGGGCGCGGAGCTGTTTTTT. V usage is TRBV5-1 and J usage is TRBJ2-2, with 8 bases matching TRBD1. The CDR3 is 13 amino acids. With V trimmed by 2 bases and J by 10 bases, 4 bases remained unmatched. Germline-derived CDR1 and CDR2 are SGHRS and YFSETQ.

On this clone itself: The same CDR3 also results from other DNA sequences found in this sample. The chain combines TRBV7-9 with TRBJ2-1, with D uncertain. The CDR3 is 13 amino acids. V lost 6 bases and J 4 bases, leaving 10 bases between the germline ends. Per germline, CDR1 SEHNR and CDR2 FQNEAQ (reference sequence). CDR3 nucleotide sequence: TGTGCCAGCAGTCCCCCCGGTTACAATGAGCAGTTCTTC. As protein: CASSPPGYNEQFF.